In this sample, the clone carrying this T cell receptor (beta chain) turned up a few times. The data were taken from a study of cytomegalovirus exposure and HLA in healthy donors. This CDR3 has 14 residues. V lost 6 bases to trimming and J lost 6 bases; unmatched junction nucleotides: 6. Per the germline V gene, CDR1 is LNHDA and CDR2 is SQIVND (reference sequence). Vbeta (60) and Jbeta (13) primers were used in the PCR. TCRdb's table, derived via immunoSEQ multiplex PCR, lists solely in-frame clones and lacks some. The table records around 150,000 clones, about four fifths of them present only once. This TCR came from a male donor in good health and CMV-seronegative. The rearrangement uses TRBV19 and TRBJ1-3, with TRBD1 identical over 9 bases. The specimen was PBMCs. Written as DNA, the CDR3 is TGTGCCAGTAGAATGGGACAGGGAACAAACACCATATATTTT. Amino acids: CASRMGQGTNTIYF.